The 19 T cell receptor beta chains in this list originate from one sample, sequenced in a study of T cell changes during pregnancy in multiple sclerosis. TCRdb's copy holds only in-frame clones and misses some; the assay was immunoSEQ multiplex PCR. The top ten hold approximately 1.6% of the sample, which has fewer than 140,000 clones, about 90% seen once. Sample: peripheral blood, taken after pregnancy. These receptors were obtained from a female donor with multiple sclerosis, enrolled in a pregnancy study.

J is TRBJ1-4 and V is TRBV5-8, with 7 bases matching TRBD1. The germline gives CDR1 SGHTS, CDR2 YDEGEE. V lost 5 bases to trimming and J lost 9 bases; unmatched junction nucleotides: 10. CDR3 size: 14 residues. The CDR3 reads CASSPRTGLKKLFF. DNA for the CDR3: TGTGCCAGCAGTCCCCGGACAGGACTTAAAAAACTGTTTTTT.

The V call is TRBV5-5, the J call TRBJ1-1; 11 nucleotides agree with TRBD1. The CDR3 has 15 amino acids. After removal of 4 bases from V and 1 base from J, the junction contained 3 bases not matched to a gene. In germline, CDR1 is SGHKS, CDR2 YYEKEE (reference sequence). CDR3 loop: CASSRTGGGNTEAFF. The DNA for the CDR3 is TGTGCCAGCAGCAGGACAGGGGGCGGGAACACTGAAGCTTTCTTT.

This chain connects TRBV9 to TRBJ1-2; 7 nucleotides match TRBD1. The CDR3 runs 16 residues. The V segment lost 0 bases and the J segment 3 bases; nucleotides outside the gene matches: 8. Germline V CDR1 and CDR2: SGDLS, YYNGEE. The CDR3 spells CASSVGSQGVHYGYTF. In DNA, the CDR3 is TGTGCCAGCAGCGTAGGCTCTCAGGGGGTGCACTATGGCTACACCTTC.

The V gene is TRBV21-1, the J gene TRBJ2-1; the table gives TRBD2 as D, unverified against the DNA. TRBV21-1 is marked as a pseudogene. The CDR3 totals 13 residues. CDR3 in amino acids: CASSKGEGNEQFF. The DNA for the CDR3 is TGTGCCAGCAGCAAAGGGGAGGGGAATGAGCAGTTCTTC.

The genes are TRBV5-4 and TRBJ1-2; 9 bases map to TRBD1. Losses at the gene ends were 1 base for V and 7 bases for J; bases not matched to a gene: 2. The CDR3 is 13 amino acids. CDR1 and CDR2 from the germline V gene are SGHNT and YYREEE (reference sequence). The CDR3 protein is CASSLTGGFGYTF. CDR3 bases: TGTGCCAGCAGCTTGACAGGGGGCTTTGGCTACACCTTC.

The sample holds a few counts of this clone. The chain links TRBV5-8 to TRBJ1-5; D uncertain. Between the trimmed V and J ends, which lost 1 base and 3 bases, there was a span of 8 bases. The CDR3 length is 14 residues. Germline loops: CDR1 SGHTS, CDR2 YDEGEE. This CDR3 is CASSLSGFNQPQHF. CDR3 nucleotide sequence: TGTGCCAGCAGCTTGTCGGGTTTCAATCAGCCCCAGCATTTT.

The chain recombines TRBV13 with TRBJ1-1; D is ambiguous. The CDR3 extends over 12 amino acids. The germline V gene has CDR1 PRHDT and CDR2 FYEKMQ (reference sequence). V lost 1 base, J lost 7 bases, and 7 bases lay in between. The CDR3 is CASSLASLEAFF. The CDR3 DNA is TGTGCCAGCAGCTTAGCAAGCCTTGAAGCTTTCTTT.

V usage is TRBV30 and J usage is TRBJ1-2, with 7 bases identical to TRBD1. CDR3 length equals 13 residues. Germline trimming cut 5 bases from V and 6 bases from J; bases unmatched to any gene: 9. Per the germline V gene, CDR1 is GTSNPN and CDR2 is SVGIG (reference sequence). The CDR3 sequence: CAWDRAGEDGYTF. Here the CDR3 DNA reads TGTGCCTGGGACAGGGCCGGGGAGGATGGCTACACCTTC.

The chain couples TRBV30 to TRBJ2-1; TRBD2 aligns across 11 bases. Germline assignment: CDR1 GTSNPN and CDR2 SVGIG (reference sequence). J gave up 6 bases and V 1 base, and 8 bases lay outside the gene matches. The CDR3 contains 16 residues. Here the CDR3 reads CAWSEEGLAGGNEQFF. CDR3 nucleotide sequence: TGTGCCTGGAGTGAAGAGGGGCTAGCGGGAGGCAATGAGCAGTTCTTC.

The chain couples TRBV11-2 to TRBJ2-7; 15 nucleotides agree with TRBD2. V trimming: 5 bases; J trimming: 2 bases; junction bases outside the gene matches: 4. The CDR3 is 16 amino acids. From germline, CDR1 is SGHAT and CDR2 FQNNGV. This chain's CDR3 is CASSPRTSGGAYEQYF. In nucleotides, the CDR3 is TGTGCCAGCAGCCCTCGGACTAGCGGGGGGGCCTACGAGCAGTACTTC.

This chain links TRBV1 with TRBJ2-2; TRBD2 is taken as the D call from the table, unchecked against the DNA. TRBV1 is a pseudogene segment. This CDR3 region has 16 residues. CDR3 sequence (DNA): TGCACCAGCAGCCAAGAATGGCGGGAGTCAATCGGGGAGCTGTTTTTT. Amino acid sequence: CTSSQEWRESIGELFF.

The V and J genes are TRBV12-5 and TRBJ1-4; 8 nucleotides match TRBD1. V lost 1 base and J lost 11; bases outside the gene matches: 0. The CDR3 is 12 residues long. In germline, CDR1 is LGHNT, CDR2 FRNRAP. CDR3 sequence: CASGLGTGKLFF. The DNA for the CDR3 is TGTGCTAGTGGTTTGGGGACAGGGAAACTGTTTTTT.

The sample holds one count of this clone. The CDR3 bases are TGTGCCTCAGGGATTGTGGGCTATGGCTACACCTTC. Amino acids: CASGIVGYGYTF. The rearrangement joins TRBV28 to TRBJ1-2; possibly TRBD1 for D (5 bases). The germline CDR1 and CDR2 sequences are MDHEN and SYDVKM. The V end was cut by 11 bases, the J end by 4 bases, with 14 bases between. This CDR3 spans 12 amino acids.

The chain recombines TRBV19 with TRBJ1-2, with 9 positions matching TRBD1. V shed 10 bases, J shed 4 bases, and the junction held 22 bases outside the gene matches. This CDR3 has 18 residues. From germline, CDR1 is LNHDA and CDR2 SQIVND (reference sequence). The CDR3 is CATNGYRDREGSSYGYTF. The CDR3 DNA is TGTGCCACCAATGGGTACAGGGACAGGGAAGGCTCTAGCTATGGCTACACCTTC.

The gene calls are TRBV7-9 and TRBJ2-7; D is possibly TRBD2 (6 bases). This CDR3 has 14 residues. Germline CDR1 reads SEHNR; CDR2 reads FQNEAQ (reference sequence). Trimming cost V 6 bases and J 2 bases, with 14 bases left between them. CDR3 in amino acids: CASSQDGGTYEQYF. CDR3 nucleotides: TGTGCCAGCAGTCAAGACGGGGGAACCTACGAGCAGTACTTC. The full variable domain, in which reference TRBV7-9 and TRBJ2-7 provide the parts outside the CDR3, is DTGVSQNPRHKITKRGQNVTFRCDPISEHNRLYWYRQTLGQGPEFLTYFQNEAQLEKSRLLSDRFSAERPKGSFSTLEIQRTEQGDSAMYLCASSQDGGTYEQYFGPGTRLTVT.

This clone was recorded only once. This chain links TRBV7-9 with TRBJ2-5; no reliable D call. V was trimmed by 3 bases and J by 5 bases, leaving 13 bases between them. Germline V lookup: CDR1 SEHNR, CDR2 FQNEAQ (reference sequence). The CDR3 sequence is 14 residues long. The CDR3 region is CASSFKLLEETQYF. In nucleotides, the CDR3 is TGTGCCAGCAGCTTCAAATTGTTGGAGGAGACCCAGTACTTC.

This CDR3 is CASSSTGRRTVNEQFF. The DNA of the CDR3 is TGTGCCAGCAGCTCGACGGGACGTAGGACAGTCAATGAGCAGTTCTTC. The V call is TRBV5-4, the J call TRBJ2-1; weak D call: TRBD1 (6 bases). The CDR3 sequence is 16 residues long. The V end lost 3 bases, the J end lost 6 bases, and 19 bases lay between the germline ends. Germline V gene sequence: CDR1 SGHNT, CDR2 YYREEE (reference sequence).

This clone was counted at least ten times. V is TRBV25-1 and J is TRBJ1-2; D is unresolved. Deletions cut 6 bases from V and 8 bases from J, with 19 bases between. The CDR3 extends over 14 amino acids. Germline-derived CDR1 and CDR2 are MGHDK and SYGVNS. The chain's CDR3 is CASSGTPDSRGYTF. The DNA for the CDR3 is TGTGCCAGCAGCGGTACCCCTGACTCTCGCGGCTACACCTTC.

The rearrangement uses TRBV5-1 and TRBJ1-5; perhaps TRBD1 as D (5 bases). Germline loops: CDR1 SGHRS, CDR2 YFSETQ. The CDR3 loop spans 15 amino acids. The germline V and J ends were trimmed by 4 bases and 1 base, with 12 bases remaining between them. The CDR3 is CASSGVPGSNQPQHF. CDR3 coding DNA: TGCGCCAGCAGCGGGGTCCCAGGGAGCAATCAGCCCCAGCATTTT.